The clone carrying this T cell receptor (beta chain) was seen a few times. The record originates from a study of blood T cell repertoires in COVID-19. The wider study: Acute and convalescent COVID-19 specimens originated in the United States, Italy and Spain.

Germline V CDR1 and CDR2: MDHEN, SYDVKM. V shed 1 base and J shed 7 bases, with 17 bases lying between them. This CDR3 spans 17 amino acids. Per the original data handling: Reference gene primer amplification yielded estimated nucleated cell counts. The assay was immunoSEQ multiplex PCR, and TCRdb's table has in-frame clones only and misses some. V, J and clone size are taken as reported in that table, and D and trimming were inferred from the DNA itself. The sample includes 120,000 or so clones, 60% to 80% of them seen just once. The receptor was derived from a man aged 55 to 69 with acute or convalescent COVID-19. Sequenced material: peripheral blood. V gene TRBV28 combines with J gene TRBJ1-6; maybe TRBD1 (6 bases). CDR3 region: CASSLLSGAGRNSPLHF. CDR3 DNA sequence: TGTGCCAGCAGTTTATTGTCAGGGGCGGGCAGGAATTCACCCCTCCACTTT. The whole variable domain, remainder taken from reference TRBV28 and TRBJ1-6, is DVKVTQSSRYLVKRTGEKVFLECVQDMDHENMFWYRQDPGLGLRLIYFSYDVKMKEKGDIPEGYSVSREKKERFSLILESASTNQTSMYLCASSLLSGAGRNSPLHFGNGTRLTVT.